The entry that follows covers one T cell receptor (beta chain) sequence. Its specificity is not known. The data were produced by immunoSEQ multiplex PCR, yet TCRdb's version contains in-frame clones alone and is incomplete. The sample has roughly 240,000 clones, approximately 90% seen once. The germline gives CDR1 SGDLS, CDR2 YYNGEE. The CDR3 extends over 17 amino acids. Trimming left V 3 bases short and J 1 base short, with 17 bases between. The data stem from a study of cytomegalovirus exposure and HLA in healthy donors. Study-level points and caveats: The authors confirmed in vitro that three CMV-associated chains were specific for CMV antigens.

The V call is TRBV9, the J call TRBJ2-1, with a tentative D call TRBD2 (5 bases). The sample consisted of PBMCs. This sequence was found in a man younger than 35 in good health and CMV-seronegative. The CDR3 loop reads CASSAAAGPTSYNEQFF. The CDR3 coding sequence is TGTGCCAGCAGCGCGGCCGCGGGTCCAACGTCCTACAATGAGCAGTTCTTC.